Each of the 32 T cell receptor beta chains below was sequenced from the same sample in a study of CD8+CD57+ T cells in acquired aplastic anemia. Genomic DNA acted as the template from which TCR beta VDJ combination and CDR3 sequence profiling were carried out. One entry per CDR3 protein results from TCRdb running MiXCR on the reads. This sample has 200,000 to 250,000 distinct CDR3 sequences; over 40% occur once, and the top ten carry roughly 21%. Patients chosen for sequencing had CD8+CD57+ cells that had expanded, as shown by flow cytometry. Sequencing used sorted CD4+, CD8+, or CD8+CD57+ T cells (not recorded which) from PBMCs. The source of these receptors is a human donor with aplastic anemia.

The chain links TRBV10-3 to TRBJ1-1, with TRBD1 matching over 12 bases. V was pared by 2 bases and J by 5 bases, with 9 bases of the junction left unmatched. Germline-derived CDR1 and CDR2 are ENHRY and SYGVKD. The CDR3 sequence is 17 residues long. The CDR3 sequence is CAISEGTGGLEGTEAFF. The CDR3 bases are TGTGCCATCAGTGAGGGGACAGGGGGCTTGGAGGGTACTGAAGCTTTCTTT.

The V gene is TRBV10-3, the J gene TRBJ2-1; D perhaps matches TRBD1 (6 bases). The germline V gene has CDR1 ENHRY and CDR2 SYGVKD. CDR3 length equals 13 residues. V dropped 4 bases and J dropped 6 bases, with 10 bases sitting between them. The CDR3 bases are TGTGCCATCAGTGGGGGACAAAGCAATGAGCAGTTCTTC. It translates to CAISGGQSNEQFF.

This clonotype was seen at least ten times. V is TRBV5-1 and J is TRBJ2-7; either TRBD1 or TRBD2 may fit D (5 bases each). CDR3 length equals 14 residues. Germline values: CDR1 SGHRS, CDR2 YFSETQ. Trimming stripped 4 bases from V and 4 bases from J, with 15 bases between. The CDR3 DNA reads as TGCGCCAGCAGCCCGGAGCAGGGAGTGTACGAGCAGTACTTC. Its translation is CASSPEQGVYEQYF.

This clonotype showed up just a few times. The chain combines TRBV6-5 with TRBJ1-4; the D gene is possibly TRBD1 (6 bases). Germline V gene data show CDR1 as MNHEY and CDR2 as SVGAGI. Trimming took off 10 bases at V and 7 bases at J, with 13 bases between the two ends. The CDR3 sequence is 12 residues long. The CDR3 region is CATATGSEKLFF. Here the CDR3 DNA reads TGTGCCACAGCTACAGGGTCTGAAAAACTGTTTTTT.

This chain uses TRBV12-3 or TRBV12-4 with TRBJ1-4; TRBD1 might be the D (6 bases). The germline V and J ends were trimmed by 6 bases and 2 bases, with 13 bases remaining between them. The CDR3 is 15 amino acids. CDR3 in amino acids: CASSRLQGTNEKLFF. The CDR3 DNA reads TGTGCCAGCAGCCGACTGCAGGGGACTAATGAAAAACTGTTTTTT.

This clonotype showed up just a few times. The CDR3 reads CASSLDRRHPNTGELFF. The CDR3 nucleotides read TGTGCCAGCAGCTTAGATCGGAGACACCCGAACACCGGGGAGCTGTTTTTT. The V call is TRBV11-3, the J call TRBJ2-2; no reliable D call. The CDR3 extends over 17 amino acids. The ends were cut back, 0 bases at V and 0 bases at J, with 11 bases in the middle. Germline values: CDR1 SGHNT, CDR2 YENEEA.

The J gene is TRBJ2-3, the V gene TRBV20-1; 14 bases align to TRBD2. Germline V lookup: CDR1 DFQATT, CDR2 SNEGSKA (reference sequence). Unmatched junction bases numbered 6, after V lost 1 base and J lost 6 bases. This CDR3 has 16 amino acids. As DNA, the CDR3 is TGCAGTGCTAGAGGACTAGCGGGGGGGCCAGGGGATACGCAGTATTTT. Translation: CSARGLAGGPGDTQYF.

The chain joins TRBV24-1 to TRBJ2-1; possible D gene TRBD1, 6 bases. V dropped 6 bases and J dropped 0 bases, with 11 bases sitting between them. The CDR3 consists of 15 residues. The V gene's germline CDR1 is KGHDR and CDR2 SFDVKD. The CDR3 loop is CATSHGTHSYNEQFF. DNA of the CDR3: TGTGCCACCAGTCACGGGACACACTCCTACAATGAGCAGTTCTTC.

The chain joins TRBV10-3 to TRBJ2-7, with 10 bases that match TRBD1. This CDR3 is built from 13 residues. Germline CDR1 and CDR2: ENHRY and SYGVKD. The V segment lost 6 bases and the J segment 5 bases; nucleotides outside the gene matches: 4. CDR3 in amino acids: CAISGTGAHEQYF. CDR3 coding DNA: TGTGCCATCAGCGGGACAGGGGCCCACGAGCAGTACTTC.

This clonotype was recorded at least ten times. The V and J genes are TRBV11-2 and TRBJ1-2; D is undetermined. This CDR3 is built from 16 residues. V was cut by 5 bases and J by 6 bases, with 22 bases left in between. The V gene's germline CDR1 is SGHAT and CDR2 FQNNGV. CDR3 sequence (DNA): TGTGCCAGCAGCCCGGCCTTTCGATGGGAGTCTCATGGCTACACCTTC. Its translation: CASSPAFRWESHGYTF.

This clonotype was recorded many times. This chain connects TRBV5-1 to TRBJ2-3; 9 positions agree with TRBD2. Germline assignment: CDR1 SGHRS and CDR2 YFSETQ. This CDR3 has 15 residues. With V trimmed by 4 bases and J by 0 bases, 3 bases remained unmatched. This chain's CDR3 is CASSLAGGSTDTQYF. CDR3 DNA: TGCGCCAGCAGCCTTGCGGGGGGGAGCACAGATACGCAGTATTTT.

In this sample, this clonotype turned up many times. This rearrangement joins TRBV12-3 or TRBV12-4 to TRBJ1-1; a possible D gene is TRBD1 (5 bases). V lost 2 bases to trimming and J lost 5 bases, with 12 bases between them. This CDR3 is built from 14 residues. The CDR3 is CASSLLQGGTEAFF. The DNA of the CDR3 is TGTGCCAGCAGTTTACTCCAGGGTGGGACTGAAGCTTTCTTT.

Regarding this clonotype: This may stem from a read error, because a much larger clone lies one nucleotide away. CDR3 bases: TGTGCCAGCAGTTACTCGACAGGGGATGAAAAACTGCTTTTT. This encodes CASSYSTGDEKLLF. The chain recombines TRBV6-1 with TRBJ1-4; the match to TRBD1 covers 8 bases. The CDR3 runs to 14 residues. Germline-derived CDR1 and CDR2 are MNHNS and SASEGT.

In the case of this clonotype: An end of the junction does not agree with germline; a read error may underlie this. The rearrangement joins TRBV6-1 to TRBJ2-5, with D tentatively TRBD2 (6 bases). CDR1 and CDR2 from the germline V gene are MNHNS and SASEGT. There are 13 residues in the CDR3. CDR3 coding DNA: TGTGCCAACAGTCGGGCCCGGGGGGAGACCCAGTACTTC. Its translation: CANSRARGETQYF.

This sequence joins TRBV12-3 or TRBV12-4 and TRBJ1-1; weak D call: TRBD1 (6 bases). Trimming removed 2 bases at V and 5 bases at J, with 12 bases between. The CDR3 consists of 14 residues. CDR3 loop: CASSLSGGGTEAFF. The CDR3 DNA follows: TGTGCCAGCAGTTTAAGCGGGGGCGGGACTGAAGCTTTCTTT.

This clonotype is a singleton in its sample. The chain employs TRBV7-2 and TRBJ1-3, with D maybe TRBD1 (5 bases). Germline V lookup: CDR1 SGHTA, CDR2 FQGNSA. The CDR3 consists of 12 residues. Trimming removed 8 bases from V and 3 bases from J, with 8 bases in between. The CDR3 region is CASVTVGNTIYF. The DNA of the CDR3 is TGTGCCAGCGTGACAGTTGGAAACACCATATATTTT.

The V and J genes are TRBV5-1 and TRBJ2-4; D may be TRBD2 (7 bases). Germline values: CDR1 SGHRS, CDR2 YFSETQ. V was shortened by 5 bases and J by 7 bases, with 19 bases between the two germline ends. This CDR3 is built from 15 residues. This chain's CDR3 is CASSLVGGGDNIQYF. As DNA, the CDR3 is TGCGCCAGCAGTCTAGTAGGGGGGGGAGACAACATTCAGTACTTC.

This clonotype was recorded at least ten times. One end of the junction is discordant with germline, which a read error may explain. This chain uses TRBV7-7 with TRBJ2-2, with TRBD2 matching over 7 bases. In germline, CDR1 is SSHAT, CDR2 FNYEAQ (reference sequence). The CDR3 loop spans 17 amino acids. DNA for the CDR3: TGTGCTAGCAGCCCGAGAGCGGGGAGCTCGAACACCGGGGAGCTGTTTTTT. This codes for CASSPRAGSSNTGELFF.

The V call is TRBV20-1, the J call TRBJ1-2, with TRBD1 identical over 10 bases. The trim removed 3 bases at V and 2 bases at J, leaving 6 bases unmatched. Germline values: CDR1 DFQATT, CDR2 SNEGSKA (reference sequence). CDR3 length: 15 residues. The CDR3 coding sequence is TGCAGTGCTAGGTCCGGGACAGGGGCCAACTATGGCTACACCTTC. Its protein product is CSARSGTGANYGYTF.

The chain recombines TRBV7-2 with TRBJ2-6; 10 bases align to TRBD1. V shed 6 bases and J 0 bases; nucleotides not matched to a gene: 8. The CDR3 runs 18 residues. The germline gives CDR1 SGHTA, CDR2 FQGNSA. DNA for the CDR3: TGTGCCAGCAGGTATCCGGGACAGGGGCTCTCTGGGGCCAACGTCCTGACTTTC. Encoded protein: CASRYPGQGLSGANVLTF.

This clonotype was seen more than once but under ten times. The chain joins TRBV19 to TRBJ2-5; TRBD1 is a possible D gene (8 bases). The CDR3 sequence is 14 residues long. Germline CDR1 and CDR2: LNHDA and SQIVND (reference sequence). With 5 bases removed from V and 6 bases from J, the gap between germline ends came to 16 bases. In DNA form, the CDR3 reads TGTGCCAGTAGTCAACAGGGGGGGGCGCAGACCCAGTACTTC. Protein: CASSQQGGAQTQYF.

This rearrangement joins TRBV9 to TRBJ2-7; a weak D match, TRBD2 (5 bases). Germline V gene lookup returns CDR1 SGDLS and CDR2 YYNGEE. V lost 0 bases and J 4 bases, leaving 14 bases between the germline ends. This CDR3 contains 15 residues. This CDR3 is CASSVGSAAGYEQYF. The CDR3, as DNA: TGTGCCAGCAGCGTAGGGTCAGCGGCGGGTTACGAGCAGTACTTC.

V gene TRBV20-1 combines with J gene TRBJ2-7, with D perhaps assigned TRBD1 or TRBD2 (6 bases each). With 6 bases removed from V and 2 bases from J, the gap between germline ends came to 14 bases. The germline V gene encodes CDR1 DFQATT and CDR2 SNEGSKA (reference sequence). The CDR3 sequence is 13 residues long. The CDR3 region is CSATRGPPYEQYF. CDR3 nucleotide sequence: TGCAGTGCAACACGGGGGCCTCCCTACGAGCAGTACTTC.

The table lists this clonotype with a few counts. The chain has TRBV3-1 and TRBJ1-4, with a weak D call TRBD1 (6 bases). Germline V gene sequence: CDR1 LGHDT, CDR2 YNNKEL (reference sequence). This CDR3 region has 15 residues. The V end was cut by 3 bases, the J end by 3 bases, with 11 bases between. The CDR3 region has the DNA TGTGCCAGCAGCCAGTCCAGGGGACCTAATGAAAAACTGTTTTTT. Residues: CASSQSRGPNEKLFF.

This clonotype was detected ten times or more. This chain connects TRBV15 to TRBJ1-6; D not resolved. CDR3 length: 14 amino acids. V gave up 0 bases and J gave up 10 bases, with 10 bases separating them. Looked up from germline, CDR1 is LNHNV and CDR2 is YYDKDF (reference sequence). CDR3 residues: CATSRDRIGSPLHF. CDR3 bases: TGTGCCACCAGCAGAGATCGTATAGGATCACCCCTCCACTTT.

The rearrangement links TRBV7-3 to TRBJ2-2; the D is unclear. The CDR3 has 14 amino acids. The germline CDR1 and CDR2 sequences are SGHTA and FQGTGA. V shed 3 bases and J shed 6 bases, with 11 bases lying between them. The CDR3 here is CASSFGRESGELFF. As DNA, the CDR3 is TGTGCCAGCAGCTTTGGACGAGAGTCCGGGGAGCTGTTTTTT.

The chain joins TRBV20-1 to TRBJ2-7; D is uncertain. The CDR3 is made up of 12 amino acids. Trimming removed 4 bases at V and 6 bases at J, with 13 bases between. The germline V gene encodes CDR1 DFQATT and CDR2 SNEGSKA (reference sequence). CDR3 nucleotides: TGCAGTGCTAAGTACACCAGCGTCGAGCAGTACTTC. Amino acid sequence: CSAKYTSVEQYF.

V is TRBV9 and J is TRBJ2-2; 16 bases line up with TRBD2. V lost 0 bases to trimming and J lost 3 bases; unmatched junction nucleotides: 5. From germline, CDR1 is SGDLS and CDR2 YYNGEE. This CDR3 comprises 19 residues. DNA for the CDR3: TGTGCCAGCAGCGTAGCTGGGACTAGCGGGGGGGCGTACACCGGGGAGCTGTTTTTT. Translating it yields CASSVAGTSGGAYTGELFF.

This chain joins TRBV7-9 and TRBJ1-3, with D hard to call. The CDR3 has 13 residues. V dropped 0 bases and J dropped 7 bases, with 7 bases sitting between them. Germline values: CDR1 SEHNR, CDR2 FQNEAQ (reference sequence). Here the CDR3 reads CASSLAMGNTIYF. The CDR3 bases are TGTGCCAGCAGCTTAGCGATGGGTAACACCATATATTTT.

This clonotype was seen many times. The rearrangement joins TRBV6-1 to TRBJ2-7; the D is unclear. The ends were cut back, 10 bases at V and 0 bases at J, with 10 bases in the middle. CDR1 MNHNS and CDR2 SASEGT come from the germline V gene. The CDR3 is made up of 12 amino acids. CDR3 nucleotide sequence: TGTGCCATCGAAATTGCCTCCTACGAGCAGTACTTC. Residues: CAIEIASYEQYF.

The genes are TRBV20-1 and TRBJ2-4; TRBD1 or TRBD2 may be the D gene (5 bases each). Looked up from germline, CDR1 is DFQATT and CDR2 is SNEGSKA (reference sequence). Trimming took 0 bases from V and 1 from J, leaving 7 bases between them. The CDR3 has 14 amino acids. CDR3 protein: CSAREGEAKNIQYF. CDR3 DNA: TGCAGTGCTAGAGAGGGGGAGGCCAAAAACATTCAGTACTTC.

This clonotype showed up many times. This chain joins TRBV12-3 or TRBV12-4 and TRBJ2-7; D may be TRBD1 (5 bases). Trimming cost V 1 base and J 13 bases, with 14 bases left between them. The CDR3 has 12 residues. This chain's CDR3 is CASSLGFRQFYF. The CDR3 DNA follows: TGTGCCAGCAGTTTAGGGTTTAGACAGTTTTACTTC.